Following are 21 T cell receptor beta chains from one sample sequenced in a study of cytomegalovirus exposure and HLA in healthy donors. 13 Jbeta primers and 60 Vbeta primers were used for the PCR. Here immunoSEQ multiplex PCR was the method, and the copy in TCRdb shows in-frame clones only, minus some. The sample records fewer than 250,000 clones, 74% being singletons. The specimen was PBMCs. The receptor set was obtained from a young woman in good health and CMV-seropositive.

DNA for the CDR3: TGTGCCAGCTTTCTGGGACTAGCGGGCAGCTCCTACGAGCAGTACTTC. It translates to CASFLGLAGSSYEQYF. The chain couples TRBV7-2 to TRBJ2-7, with 12 bases lining up with TRBD2. There are 16 residues in the CDR3. CDR1 and CDR2 from the germline V gene are SGHTA and FQGNSA. After removal of 8 bases from V and 0 bases from J, the junction contained 8 bases not matched to a gene.

This clone appeared a few times. This sequence joins TRBV6-5 and TRBJ2-3; 7 positions agree with TRBD1. Germline CDR1 and CDR2: MNHEY and SVGAGI. The V gene end was trimmed by 5 bases and the J gene end by 5 bases; junction bases not matched to a gene: 4. The CDR3 consists of 13 residues. CDR3 bases: TGTGCCAGCAGTCTCGGACAGGAAGATACGCAGTATTTT. Translation: CASSLGQEDTQYF.

This clone was seen more than once but under ten times. The chain recombines TRBV5-1 with TRBJ2-7; D gene unclear. Deletions cut 2 bases from V and 3 bases from J, with 3 bases between. This CDR3 has 11 residues. Germline V gene lookup returns CDR1 SGHRS and CDR2 YFSETQ. The DNA of the CDR3 is TGCGCCAGCAGCTTCGGCTACGAGCAGTACTTC. The encoded protein is CASSFGYEQYF.

The chain carries TRBV27 and TRBJ2-1, with TRBD2 identical over 7 bases. J gave up 6 bases and V 3 bases, and 8 bases lay outside the gene matches. This CDR3 contains 15 residues. Looked up from germline, CDR1 is MNHEY and CDR2 is SMNVEV (reference sequence). The CDR3 DNA reads TGTGCCAGCAGTTTGGGAAGCGGGATTGTCAATGAGCAGTTCTTC. Its protein product is CASSLGSGIVNEQFF.

There are a few counts of this clone. The chain employs TRBV7-6 and TRBJ2-1; maybe TRBD1 (6 bases). V lost 5 bases to trimming and J lost 0 bases, with 17 bases between them. The length of the CDR3 is 17 residues. CDR1 and CDR2 (germline): SGHVS, FNYEAQ. The CDR3 sequence: CASSLGPRGSSYNEQFF. The CDR3 coding sequence is TGTGCCAGCAGCCTGGGACCCAGGGGATCCTCCTACAATGAGCAGTTCTTC.

The chain couples TRBV5-1 to TRBJ2-3; 8 nucleotides agree with TRBD1. CDR3 length: 20 residues. J was trimmed by 0 bases and V by 3 bases; bases with no gene match: 18. Germline CDR1 SGHRS, CDR2 YFSETQ. CDR3 protein: CASSSNRDRPLPFSTDTQYF. The CDR3 nucleotides read TGCGCCAGCAGCTCCAACCGGGACAGGCCCCTTCCCTTTAGCACAGATACGCAGTATTTT.

Remarks on this clone: The same CDR3 is also encoded by other DNA sequences in this sample. The chain uses TRBV5-1 and TRBJ2-2; no definite D call. The CDR3 sequence is 13 residues long. The germline V gene has CDR1 SGHRS and CDR2 YFSETQ. With 0 bases removed from V and 4 bases from J, the gap between germline ends came to 4 bases. CDR3 coding DNA: TGCGCCAGCAGCTTGGGTAGCACCGGGGAGCTGTTTTTT. Translated, it gives CASSLGSTGELFF.

J is TRBJ2-1 and V is TRBV5-1; 8 bases are a match to TRBD1. The CDR3 spans 14 residues. CDR1 is SGHRS and CDR2 is YFSETQ in the germline V gene. V lost 1 base to trimming and J lost 7 bases; unmatched junction nucleotides: 4. This CDR3 is CASSLQGALNEQFF. The CDR3 region has the DNA TGCGCCAGCAGCTTGCAGGGGGCGCTGAATGAGCAGTTCTTC.

The CDR3: CASNSGGDTEAFF. The CDR3 DNA follows: TGCGCCAGCAACAGCGGGGGTGACACTGAAGCTTTCTTT. The gene calls are TRBV5-1 and TRBJ1-1, with D perhaps matching TRBD1 (5 bases). The germline V gene has CDR1 SGHRS and CDR2 YFSETQ. Trimming left V 6 bases short and J 3 bases short, with 12 bases between. This CDR3 is built from 13 residues.

This clone was found a few times. This CDR3 reads CASSPIAGGSGNEQFF. Here the CDR3 DNA reads TGTGCCAGCAGCCCGATAGCGGGAGGATCTGGGAATGAGCAGTTCTTC. This rearrangement joins TRBV4-2 to TRBJ2-1, with 10 bases that match TRBD2. V shed 4 bases and J 7 bases; nucleotides not matched to a gene: 10. CDR1 and CDR2 from the germline V gene are LGHNA and YNFKEQ. The CDR3 extends over 16 amino acids.

This clone was observed a handful of times. The chain joins TRBV5-8 to TRBJ1-1; weak D call: TRBD1 (5 bases). The CDR3 is made up of 14 amino acids. V was pared by 4 bases and J by 1 base, with 11 bases between. Germline lookup yields CDR1 SGHTS and CDR2 YDEGEE. DNA of the CDR3: TGTGCCAGCAGCGCAGACAGCTGGAACACTGAAGCTTTCTTT. Translating it yields CASSADSWNTEAFF.

This sequence joins TRBV4-1 and TRBJ2-5; 8 bases fit TRBD2. With 0 bases clipped from V and 4 bases from J, the junction kept 7 bases outside the gene matches. CDR1 is MGHRA and CDR2 is YSYEKL in the germline V gene. This CDR3 is 16 amino acids long. Here the CDR3 reads CASSQDGGGRGETQYF. For the CDR3, the DNA is TGCGCCAGCAGCCAAGATGGCGGGGGGCGCGGAGAGACCCAGTACTTC.

The V call is TRBV10-3, the J call TRBJ2-1; weak D call: TRBD2 (6 bases). This CDR3 has 14 residues. V was cut by 0 bases and J by 7 bases, with 10 bases left in between. CDR1 is ENHRY and CDR2 is SYGVKD in the germline V gene. The CDR3, as DNA: TGTGCCATCAGTGAGTCAGTAGGGAGGAATGAGCAGTTCTTC. It codes for CAISESVGRNEQFF.

The chain links TRBV29-1 to TRBJ2-1; D gene unclear. Germline CDR1 is SQVTM and CDR2 is ANQGSEA. The V end lost 1 base, the J end lost 7 bases, and 8 bases lay between the germline ends. CDR3 length equals 12 residues. The CDR3 sequence: CSVEVPLNEQFF. The DNA of the CDR3 is TGCAGCGTTGAAGTTCCCTTAAATGAGCAGTTCTTC.

This rearrangement joins TRBV27 to TRBJ2-7, with 9 positions matching TRBD1. The CDR3 consists of 15 residues. V trimming: 5 bases; J trimming: 2 bases; junction bases outside the gene matches: 7. From germline, CDR1 is MNHEY and CDR2 SMNVEV (reference sequence). The CDR3 nucleotides read TGTGCCAGCAGTCCAAGACAGGGGGTCACCTACGAGCAGTACTTC. It is translated as CASSPRQGVTYEQYF.

The table lists this clone with a count of one. J is TRBJ2-5 and V is TRBV28; 8 positions match TRBD2. The DNA end lines up better with TRBJ2-7; the J call may be wrong. The CDR3 length is 14 residues. The V gene's germline CDR1 is MDHEN and CDR2 SYDVKM. CDR3 protein: CASGRRAGAYEQYF. DNA for the CDR3: TGTGCCAGCGGTCGGAGAGCGGGAGCCTACGAGCAGTACTTC.

The V call is TRBV5-1, the J call TRBJ2-7; a possible D gene is TRBD2 (5 bases). CDR1 and CDR2 from the germline V gene are SGHRS and YFSETQ. The CDR3 has 14 amino acids. Between the trimmed V and J ends, which lost 0 bases and 4 bases, there was a span of 11 bases. DNA for the CDR3: TGCGCCAGCAGCTTGGGAGGGAGTACTTACGAGCAGTACTTC. Protein: CASSLGGSTYEQYF. Using reference TRBV5-1 and TRBJ2-7 for the parts outside the CDR3, the full variable domain is KAGVTQTPRYLIKTRGQQVTLSCSPISGHRSVSWYQQTPGQGLQFLFEYFSETQRNKGNFPGRFSGRQFSNSRSEMNVSTLELGDSALYLCASSLGGSTYEQYFGPGTRLTVT.

The chain couples TRBV28 to TRBJ2-2, with 8 bases lining up with TRBD2. Germline V lookup: CDR1 MDHEN, CDR2 SYDVKM. The length of the CDR3 is 15 residues. After removal of 5 bases from V and 6 bases from J, the junction contained 8 bases not matched to a gene. Here the CDR3 reads CASSPGLGFAGELFF. The DNA for the CDR3 is TGTGCCAGCAGTCCGGGACTAGGTTTCGCCGGGGAGCTGTTTTTT.

The rearrangement joins TRBV27 to TRBJ2-5, with 7 bases aligning to TRBD2. Judging by the DNA end, TRBJ2-7 fits better; the J call may be wrong. The CDR3 is 14 amino acids. CDR1 is MNHEY and CDR2 is SMNVEV in the germline V gene (reference sequence). In DNA, the CDR3 is TGTGCTACTCGAGGGCTAGCGGAGGGGTACGAGCAGTACTTC. Protein: CATRGLAEGYEQYF.

CDR3 loop: CASSSLLDGTQYF. The CDR3 region has the DNA TGCGCCAGCAGCAGCCTCCTTGATGGGACCCAGTACTTC. V gene TRBV4-1 combines with J gene TRBJ2-5; D not certain. V dropped 5 bases and J dropped 7 bases, with 14 bases sitting between them. Germline values: CDR1 MGHRA, CDR2 YSYEKL. This CDR3 has 13 amino acids.

The chain has TRBV6-6 and TRBJ2-3; 9 bases align to TRBD2. Germline values: CDR1 MNHNY, CDR2 SVGAGI (reference sequence). Trimming removed 2 bases from V and 4 bases from J; junction bases left unmatched: 4. CDR3 size: 15 residues. CDR3 nucleotides: TGTGCCAGCAGTTACGGCGGGAGGGCCGCAGATACGCAGTATTTT. Its protein is CASSYGGRAADTQYF.